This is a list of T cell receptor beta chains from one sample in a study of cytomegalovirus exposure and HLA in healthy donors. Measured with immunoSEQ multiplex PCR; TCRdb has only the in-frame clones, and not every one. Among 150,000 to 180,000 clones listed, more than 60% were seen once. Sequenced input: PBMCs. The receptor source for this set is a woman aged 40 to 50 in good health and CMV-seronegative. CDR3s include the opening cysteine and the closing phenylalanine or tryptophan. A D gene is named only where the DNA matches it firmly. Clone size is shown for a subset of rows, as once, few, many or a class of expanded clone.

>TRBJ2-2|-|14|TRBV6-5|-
TGTGCCAGCAGTTACGGCCTGAACACCGGGGAGCTGTTTTTT
CASSYGLNTGELFF
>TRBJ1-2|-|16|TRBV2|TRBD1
TGTGCCAGCAGTGACGTAGACAGGGGCCGAGACTATGGCTACACCTTC
CASSDVDRGRDYGYTF
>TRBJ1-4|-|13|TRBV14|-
TGTGCCAGCAGCCCCGGAGACCTCGAAAAACTGTTTTTT
CASSPGDLEKLFF
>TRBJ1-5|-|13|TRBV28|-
TGTGCCAGCTCCGGCAGGGGCAATCAGCCCCAGCATTTT
CASSGRGNQPQHF
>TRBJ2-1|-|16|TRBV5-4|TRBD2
TGTGCCAGCAGCTTGAGTGGAGGACTAGCGGGGGGTGAGCAGTTCTTC
CASSLSGGLAGGEQFF
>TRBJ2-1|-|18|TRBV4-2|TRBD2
TGTGCCAGCAGCCAAGATCCGCTGGGACTAGCGGTAGTAAATGAGCAGTTCTTC
CASSQDPLGLAVVNEQFF
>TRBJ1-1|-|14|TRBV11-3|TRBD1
TGTGCCAGCCAGACAGGGTCGGAGAACACTGAAGCTTTCTTT
CASQTGSENTEAFF
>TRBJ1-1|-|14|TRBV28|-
TGTGCCAGCAGTTTATATGGGGGCAACACTGAAGCTTTCTTT
CASSLYGGNTEAFF
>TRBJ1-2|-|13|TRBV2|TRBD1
TGTGCCAGCAGTGAACAGGGGGCTGACGGCTACACCTTC
CASSEQGADGYTF
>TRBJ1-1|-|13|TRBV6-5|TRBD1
TGTGCCAGCAGGGACAGGGTGGACACTGAAGCTTTCTTT
CASRDRVDTEAFF
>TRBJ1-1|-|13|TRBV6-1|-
TGTGCCAGCAGCTCCCTTTTAAACACTGAAGCTTTCTTT
CASSSLLNTEAFF
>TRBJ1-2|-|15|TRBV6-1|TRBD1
TGTGCCAGCAGAAACCTGTTAGACAGGGGGGTCGGCTACACCTTC
CASRNLLDRGVGYTF
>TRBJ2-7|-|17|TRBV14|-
TGTGCCAGCAGCCCAGTTACTGCAGGGATTCGGCGGTACGAGCAGTACTTC
CASSPVTAGIRRYEQYF
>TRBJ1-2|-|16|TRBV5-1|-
TGCGCCAGCAGCTTGGCCGGCGGGGGCAGTTCCTATGGCTACACCTTC
CASSLAGGGSSYGYTF
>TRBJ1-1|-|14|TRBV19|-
TGTGCCAGTAGAGGAAAGCGTCGAGGCACTGAAGCTTTCTTT
CASRGKRRGTEAFF
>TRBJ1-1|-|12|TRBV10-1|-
TGCGCCAGCAGTGGGACAGAAGGAAGAGCTTTCTTT
CASSGTEGRAFF
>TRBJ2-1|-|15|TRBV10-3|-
TGTGCCATCAGTGGGAGGGAGACTAGAACCAATGAGCAGTTCTTC
CAISGRETRTNEQFF
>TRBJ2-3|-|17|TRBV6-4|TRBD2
TGTGCCAGCAGTGCCACGGTCCCAGCGGGATTGACAGATACGCAGTATTTT
CASSATVPAGLTDTQYF
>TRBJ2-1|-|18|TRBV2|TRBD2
TGTGCCAGCAGTGAATTCCCGTTTCTAGCGGGGTACTACAATGAGCAGTTCTTC
CASSEFPFLAGYYNEQFF
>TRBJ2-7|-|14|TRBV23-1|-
TGCGCCAGCGTAATAGAAGGGGCTCGCTACGAGCAGTACTTC
CASVIEGARYEQYF
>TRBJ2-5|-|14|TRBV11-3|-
TGTGCCAGCAGCCCCCTAGGGGTGGGGGAGACCCAGTACTTC
CASSPLGVGETQYF
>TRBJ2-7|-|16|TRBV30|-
TGTGCCTGGAGTGTACGATGGGGCGGGAAGTTCTACGAGCAGTACTTC
CAWSVRWGGKFYEQYF
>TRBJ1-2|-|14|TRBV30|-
TGTGCCTGGATCGGGGGGGTCCGGCGCGGTGGCTACACCTTC
CAWIGGVRRGGYTF
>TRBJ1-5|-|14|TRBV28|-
TGTGCCGGGCGGACTGCGAATAGCAATCAGCCCCAGCATTTT
CAGRTANSNQPQHF
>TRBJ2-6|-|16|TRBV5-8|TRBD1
TGTGCCAGCAGCTTTCAGGGGGCTGCTGGGGCCAACGTCCTGACTTTC
CASSFQGAAGANVLTF
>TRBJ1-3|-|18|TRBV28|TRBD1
TGTGCCAGCAGTTCGTCCGGGACAGAGTTTTTCTCTGGAAACACCATATATTTT
CASSSSGTEFFSGNTIYF
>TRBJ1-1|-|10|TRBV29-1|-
TGCAGCGCGCAGGTGGCTGAAGCTTTCTTT
CSAQVAEAFF
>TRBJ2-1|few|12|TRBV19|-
TGTGCCAGTAGTATAGGAGGCAATGAGCAGTTCTTC
CASSIGGNEQFF
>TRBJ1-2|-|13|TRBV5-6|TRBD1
TGTGCCAGCAGCTTGGCGCAGGGGGGCGACTACACCTTC
CASSLAQGGDYTF
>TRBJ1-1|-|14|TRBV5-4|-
TGTGCCAGCAGCTACGATAGGGGTCACACTGAAGCTTTCTTT
CASSYDRGHTEAFF
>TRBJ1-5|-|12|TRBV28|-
TGTGCCAGCAGTGGGGGGAATCAGCCCCAGCATTTT
CASSGGNQPQHF
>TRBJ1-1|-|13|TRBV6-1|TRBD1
TGTGCCAGCAGCACCGGACAGGGGACTGAAGCTTTCTTT
CASSTGQGTEAFF
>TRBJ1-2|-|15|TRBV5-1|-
TGCGCCAGCAGCTTGGAAACAGGCCGTTTCGGCGGCTACACCTTC
CASSLETGRFGGYTF
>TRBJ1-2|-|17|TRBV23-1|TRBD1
TGCGCCAGCAGTCGGAGTCGGGACAGGGGAAGGGAGTATGGCTACACCTTC
CASSRSRDRGREYGYTF
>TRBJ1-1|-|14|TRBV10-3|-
TGTGCCATCAGTGATAAGGGAGAGAACACTGAAGCTTTCTTT
CAISDKGENTEAFF
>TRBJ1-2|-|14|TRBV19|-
TGTGCCAGTAGCGTGTCTGGGAGTAACTATGGCTACACCTTC
CASSVSGSNYGYTF
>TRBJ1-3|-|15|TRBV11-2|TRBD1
TGTGCCAGCAGCTCCTCAGGGGGTTCTGGAAACACCATATATTTT
CASSSSGGSGNTIYF
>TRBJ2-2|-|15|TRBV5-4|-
TGTGCCAGCAGCTTGGACCGGAGGCGCACCGGGGAGCTGTTTTTT
CASSLDRRRTGELFF
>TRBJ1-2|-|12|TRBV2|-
TGTGCCAGCCTAGGAAGTAACTATGGCTACACCTTC
CASLGSNYGYTF
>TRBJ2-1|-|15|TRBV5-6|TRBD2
TGTGCCAGCAGCTTGGAACTAGCGGGTTACAATGAGCAGTTCTTC
CASSLELAGYNEQFF
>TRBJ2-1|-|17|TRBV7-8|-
TGTGCCAGCAGCCTCAGGACACGGGGGGCGTACCCGAATGAGCAGTTCTTC
CASSLRTRGAYPNEQFF
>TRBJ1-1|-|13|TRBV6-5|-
TGTGCCAGCAGTTATCAACAGGGAACTGAAGCTTTCTTT
CASSYQQGTEAFF